The 21 T cell receptor beta chains below come from one sample, sequenced in a study of blood T cell repertoires in COVID-19. The method was immunoSEQ multiplex PCR; TCRdb's version includes in-frame clones alone and lacks a portion of them. The sample lists 290,000 or so clones; approximately 86% were seen once. The sequencing input was PBMCs or T cells enriched from blood (not recorded which). These receptors all come from a woman under 30 who had recovered from COVID-19.

This sequence joins TRBV7-9 and TRBJ1-2; 9 nucleotides align to TRBD1. Germline-derived CDR1 and CDR2 are SEHNR and FQNEAQ (reference sequence). Trimming at V came to 5 bases and at J to 8 bases, leaving 12 bases not matched to a gene. The CDR3 length is 15 residues. The DNA for the CDR3 is TGTGCCAGCAGCATCTCCGGGACAGGGATGGAGGGCTACACCTTC. Translation: CASSISGTGMEGYTF. The full variable domain, completed using reference TRBV7-9 and TRBJ1-2, is DTGVSQNPRHKITKRGQNVTFRCDPISEHNRLYWYRQTLGQGPEFLTYFQNEAQLEKSRLLSDRFSAERPKGSFSTLEIQRTEQGDSAMYLCASSISGTGMEGYTFGSGTRLTVV.

The CDR3 protein is CAWSPSHQPQHF. The CDR3, as DNA: TGTGCCTGGAGCCCCTCTCATCAGCCCCAGCATTTT. The V gene is TRBV30, the J gene TRBJ1-5; no clear D. The V gene's germline CDR1 is GTSNPN and CDR2 SVGIG (reference sequence). The V end lost 3 bases, the J end lost 5 bases, and 8 bases lay between the germline ends. There are 12 residues in the CDR3.

Only a few counts were recorded for this clone. CDR3 in DNA: TGTGCCAGTAGTATCGAGTCGACAGACGAAGCTTTCTTT. It codes for CASSIESTDEAFF. This chain uses TRBV19 with TRBJ1-1; TRBD1 might be the D (5 bases). V lost 3 bases to trimming and J lost 8 bases, with 13 bases between them. The CDR3 extends over 13 amino acids. The germline V gene encodes CDR1 LNHDA and CDR2 SQIVND (reference sequence).

The CDR3 reads CASSLGTTQETQYF. The CDR3 nucleotides read TGTGCCAGCAGCTTGGGGACTACTCAAGAGACCCAGTACTTC. The chain links TRBV7-2 to TRBJ2-5; 7 bases align to TRBD2. The ends lost 3 bases at V and 2 bases at J; junction bases unmatched: 3. This CDR3 comprises 14 residues. The V gene's germline CDR1 is SGHTA and CDR2 FQGNSA.

The V gene is TRBV9, the J gene TRBJ2-7; TRBD2 aligns across 13 bases. Germline-derived CDR1 and CDR2 are SGDLS and YYNGEE. J lost 5 bases, V lost 3 bases, and 14 bases had no gene match. The CDR3 runs 18 residues. The CDR3 DNA follows: TGTGCCAGCAGCGCTGGGGGGGCCGGGACTAGCGGGATCCACGAGCAGTACTTC. Protein: CASSAGGAGTSGIHEQYF.

This sequence joins TRBV5-4 and TRBJ2-2; 14 nucleotides line up with TRBD2. This CDR3 is built from 16 residues. Germline CDR1 and CDR2: SGHNT and YYREEE (reference sequence). Trimming at V came to 5 bases and at J to 4 bases, leaving 4 bases not matched to a gene. The CDR3 bases are TGTGCCAGCAGAGGGACTAGCGGGGGTCTCACCGGGGAGCTGTTTTTT. Translation gives CASRGTSGGLTGELFF.

The genes are TRBV30 and TRBJ1-1; D is undetermined. The V end lost 0 bases, the J end lost 3 bases, and 8 bases lay between the germline ends. CDR1 GTSNPN and CDR2 SVGIG come from the germline V gene (reference sequence). The CDR3 is 13 amino acids. CDR3 residues: CAWSVKRDTEAFF. Written as DNA, the CDR3 is TGTGCCTGGAGTGTAAAGCGTGACACTGAAGCTTTCTTT.

The V gene is TRBV27, the J gene TRBJ2-1; TRBD2 agrees at 7 bases. V dropped 3 bases and J dropped 6; count of bases not matched to a gene: 11. Germline loops: CDR1 MNHEY, CDR2 SMNVEV (reference sequence). This CDR3 has 16 residues. The CDR3 spells CASSFDRDGRPNEQFF. CDR3 DNA: TGTGCCAGCAGTTTTGACCGGGACGGGAGGCCCAATGAGCAGTTCTTC.

The chain is built from TRBV9 and TRBJ1-2; TRBD1 matches at 9 bases. Unmatched junction bases numbered 4, after V lost 0 bases and J lost 4 bases. Germline CDR1 SGDLS, CDR2 YYNGEE. The CDR3 sequence is 15 residues long. The CDR3 sequence is CASSVGSGQGYGYTF. Here the CDR3 DNA reads TGTGCCAGCAGCGTAGGGTCGGGACAGGGCTATGGCTACACCTTC.

V gene TRBV5-6 combines with J gene TRBJ1-1, with D tentatively TRBD1 (6 bases). V was shortened by 6 bases and J by 2 bases, with 14 bases between the two germline ends. CDR1 SGHDT and CDR2 YYEEEE come from the germline V gene. The CDR3 contains 14 residues. The CDR3 DNA follows: TGTGCCAGCATTGGCCGGGACACCAACACTGAAGCTTTCTTT. This sequence encodes CASIGRDTNTEAFF.

The rearrangement uses TRBV11-2 and TRBJ2-1; TRBD2 matches at 9 bases. Germline V CDR1 and CDR2: SGHAT, FQNNGV. J was trimmed by 8 bases and V by 1 base; bases with no gene match: 6. The CDR3 has 15 residues. CDR3 sequence: CASSLGTSVVYEQFF. The DNA of the CDR3 is TGTGCCAGCAGCTTAGGGACTAGCGTTGTCTATGAGCAGTTCTTC.

This sequence joins TRBV6-5 and TRBJ2-7, with TRBD2 matching 12 bases. This CDR3 is built from 14 residues. CDR1 and CDR2 (germline): MNHEY, SVGAGI. V gave up 8 bases and J gave up 1 base; unmatched junction bases: 3. CDR3 coding DNA: TGTGCCAGCCGACTAGCGGGGGCTTCCTACGAGCAGTACTTC. It codes for CASRLAGASYEQYF.

CDR3 loop: CASSNSGTGGFEQYF. The CDR3 DNA reads as TGTGCCAGTAGTAACTCCGGGACAGGGGGTTTCGAGCAGTACTTC. The chain uses TRBV19 and TRBJ2-7; 11 bases are shared with TRBD1. The CDR3 has 15 amino acids. CDR1 and CDR2 (germline): LNHDA, SQIVND (reference sequence). The V gene end was trimmed by 4 bases and the J gene end by 6 bases; junction bases not matched to a gene: 8.

The chain combines TRBV19 with TRBJ1-6; the D is unclear. Trimming stripped 11 bases from V and 5 bases from J, with 19 bases between. The CDR3 is made up of 15 amino acids. CDR1 is LNHDA, CDR2 SQIVND, per germline (reference sequence). The DNA of the CDR3 is TGTGCCTCCTCATGGGATAGGCGGGATAATTCACCCCTCCACTTT. It specifies CASSWDRRDNSPLHF. The whole variable domain, filled in from reference TRBV19 and TRBJ1-6, reads DGGITQSPKYLFRKEGQNVTLSCEQNLNHDAMYWYRQDPGQGLRLIYYSQIVNDFQKGDIAEGYSVSREKKESFPLTVTSAQKNPTAFYLCASSWDRRDNSPLHFGNGTRLTVT.

This chain connects TRBV15 to TRBJ2-7, with D unresolved. The ends were cut back, 1 base at V and 3 bases at J, with 13 bases in the middle. Per germline, CDR1 LNHNV and CDR2 YYDKDF (reference sequence). CDR3 size: 15 residues. This CDR3 reads CATSRAQRSIYEQYF. CDR3 sequence (DNA): TGTGCCACCAGCAGAGCCCAGCGTTCGATCTACGAGCAGTACTTC.

This clone turned up a few times. The chain links TRBV7-2 to TRBJ1-1; 7 bases line up with TRBD1. From germline, CDR1 is SGHTA and CDR2 FQGNSA. The CDR3 spans 14 residues. V lost 5 bases and J lost 1; bases outside the gene matches: 4. CDR3 sequence reads: CASSRRQGNTEAFF. Written as DNA, the CDR3 is TGTGCCAGCAGCCGGAGACAGGGGAACACTGAAGCTTTCTTT.

The chain recombines TRBV28 with TRBJ2-2; no clear D gene. The CDR3 consists of 10 residues. V was trimmed by 10 bases and J by 3 bases, leaving 3 bases between them. Germline V CDR1 and CDR2: MDHEN, SYDVKM. CDR3 DNA sequence: TGTGCCACCTACACCGGGGAGCTGTTTTTT. The encoded protein is CATYTGELFF.

The chain employs TRBV6-6 and TRBJ2-5; 10 bases fit TRBD2. The junction had 9 bases not matched to a gene; V was cut back by 5 bases and J by 0 bases. Germline assignment: CDR1 MNHNY and CDR2 SVGAGI (reference sequence). The CDR3 runs to 17 residues. The CDR3 is CASSPLSSGRYQETQYF. The CDR3 nucleotides are TGTGCCAGCAGTCCCCTATCTAGCGGGAGATACCAAGAGACCCAGTACTTC.

The table lists this clone with a few counts. The CDR3 DNA sequence: TGTGCCAGCCATCTCGGGACTAGCGGCCTCTCTGGGGCCAACGTCCTGACTTTC. It specifies CASHLGTSGLSGANVLTF. The genes are TRBV19 and TRBJ2-6; 11 nucleotides line up with TRBD2. The CDR3 totals 18 residues. From germline, CDR1 is LNHDA and CDR2 SQIVND (reference sequence). V was pared by 9 bases and J by 0 bases, with 10 bases of the junction left unmatched.

Only one count was recorded for this clone. This sequence joins TRBV3-1 (or the pseudogene TRBV3-2) and TRBJ2-1; tentative D call: TRBD2 (5 bases). V was clipped by 0 bases and J by 7 bases, with 7 bases between them. The CDR3 is 13 residues long. CDR1 and CDR2 (germline): LGHDT, YNNKEL (reference sequence). The CDR3 DNA reads TGTGCCAGCAGCCAAGATAGGAGGAATGAGCAGTTCTTC. Its translation is CASSQDRRNEQFF.

The CDR3 sequence is CASSLGWDSTYNEQFF. In DNA form, the CDR3 reads TGTGCCAGCAGCTTAGGGTGGGACTCCACCTACAATGAGCAGTTCTTC. The chain uses TRBV7-3 and TRBJ2-1, with D perhaps TRBD2 (6 bases). There are 16 residues in the CDR3. Trimming stripped 2 bases from V and 2 bases from J, with 13 bases between. CDR1 SGHTA and CDR2 FQGTGA come from the germline V gene.